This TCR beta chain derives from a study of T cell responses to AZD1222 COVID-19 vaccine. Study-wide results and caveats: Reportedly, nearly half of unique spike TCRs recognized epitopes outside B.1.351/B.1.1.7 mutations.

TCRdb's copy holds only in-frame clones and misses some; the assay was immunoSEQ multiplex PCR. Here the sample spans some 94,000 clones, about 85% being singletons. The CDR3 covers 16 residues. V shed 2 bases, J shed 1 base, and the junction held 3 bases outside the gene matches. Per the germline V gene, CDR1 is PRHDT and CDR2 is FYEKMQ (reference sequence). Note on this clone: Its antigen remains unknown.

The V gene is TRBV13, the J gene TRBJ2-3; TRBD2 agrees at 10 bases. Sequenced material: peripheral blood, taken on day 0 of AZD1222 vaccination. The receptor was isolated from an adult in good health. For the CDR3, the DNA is TGTGCCAGCAGCTTAATGCTAGCGGGAGGCACAGATACGCAGTATTTT. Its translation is CASSLMLAGGTDTQYF.